This passage covers 27 T cell receptor beta chains from one sample sequenced in a study of blood T cell repertoires in COVID-19. Sequenced by immunoSEQ multiplex PCR; TCRdb stores in-frame clones only, minus some. The repertoire includes about 270,000 clones, roughly 90% of them detected once, and around 13% sits in the top ten. The sequencing input was peripheral blood. Source of these receptors: a woman in her seventies with COVID-19, enrolled during active disease.

The chain employs TRBV21-1 and TRBJ2-7; the table's TRBD1 call for D was not verified on the DNA. TRBV21-1 is an annotated pseudogene. The CDR3 is 18 residues long. This CDR3 reads CASSKEVGQGVSPREQYF. The DNA of the CDR3 is TGTGCCAGCAGCAAAGAGGTGGGACAGGGGGTGAGTCCTCGCGAGCAGTACTTC.

V is TRBV29-1 and J is TRBJ2-3, with 9 positions matching TRBD2. The CDR3 is made up of 15 amino acids. CDR1 SQVTM and CDR2 ANQGSEA come from the germline V gene. Unmatched junction bases numbered 9, after V lost 4 bases and J lost 4 bases. CDR3 region: CSVAGLAGSPDTQYF. CDR3 bases: TGCAGCGTTGCCGGGCTAGCGGGGAGTCCAGATACGCAGTATTTT.

This chain links TRBV18 with TRBJ1-1; D call uncertain. Germline loops: CDR1 KGHSH, CDR2 LQKENI. The CDR3 has 14 amino acids. V gave up 3 bases and J gave up 1 base, with 9 bases separating them. The CDR3 loop reads CASSPHAENTEAFF. For the CDR3, the DNA is TGTGCCAGCTCACCGCACGCAGAGAACACTGAAGCTTTCTTT.

The chain has TRBV3-1 (or the pseudogene TRBV3-2) and TRBJ1-4; 8 bases are a match to TRBD1. The CDR3 is 17 amino acids. Germline V gene sequence: CDR1 LGHDT, CDR2 YNNKEL (reference sequence). Germline trimming cut 1 base from V and 2 bases from J; bases unmatched to any gene: 6. CDR3 coding DNA: TGTGCCAGCAGCCAAGTTTGGACAGGGACGACTAATGAAAAACTGTTTTTT. Residues: CASSQVWTGTTNEKLFF.

The V call is TRBV24-1, the J call TRBJ1-2; TRBD1 agrees at 10 bases. The V and J ends lost 4 bases and 6 bases, in that order; junction bases with no gene match: 10. Germline assignment: CDR1 KGHDR and CDR2 SFDVKD. This CDR3 is 16 amino acids long. CDR3 loop: CATSEYGTGAQDGYTF. CDR3 nucleotide sequence: TGTGCCACCAGTGAGTATGGGACAGGGGCCCAGGATGGCTACACCTTC.

The chain joins TRBV5-1 to TRBJ1-2, with D uncertain. The CDR3 runs 13 residues. Germline-derived CDR1 and CDR2 are SGHRS and YFSETQ. V was trimmed by 0 bases and J by 4 bases, leaving 7 bases between them. The CDR3, as DNA: TGCGCCAGCAGCTTGGACAGCTCCTATGGCTACACCTTC. This sequence encodes CASSLDSSYGYTF.

This clone was observed a single time. The chain couples TRBV24-1 to TRBJ2-5; 7 positions agree with TRBD2. The germline V gene has CDR1 KGHDR and CDR2 SFDVKD. Unmatched junction bases numbered 6, after V lost 10 bases and J lost 2 bases. CDR3 length equals 13 residues. CDR3 bases: TGTGCCACGGCGGGGCGGGGGCAAGAGACCCAGTACTTC. Its translation: CATAGRGQETQYF.

This chain links TRBV15 with TRBJ1-1, with 8 bases fitting TRBD1. CDR3 length equals 13 residues. With V trimmed by 9 bases and J by 3 bases, 6 bases remained unmatched. Germline CDR1 reads LNHNV; CDR2 reads YYDKDF (reference sequence). The CDR3 loop reads CATSPTGDTEAFF. The DNA for the CDR3 is TGTGCCACTAGCCCGACAGGGGACACTGAAGCTTTCTTT.

The V call is TRBV11-3, the J call TRBJ2-1; TRBD2 aligns across 8 bases. This CDR3 has 15 amino acids. Trimming at V came to 0 bases and at J to 8 bases, leaving 6 bases not matched to a gene. The germline V gene has CDR1 SGHNT and CDR2 YENEEA. The CDR3 loop is CASSLDGAGDHEQFF. In nucleotides, the CDR3 is TGTGCCAGCAGCTTAGACGGAGCGGGGGATCATGAGCAGTTCTTC. Complete variable domain (other parts from reference TRBV11-3 and TRBJ2-1): EAGVVQSPRYKIIEKKQPVAFWCNPISGHNTLYWYLQNLGQGPELLIRYENEEAVDDSQLPKDRFSAERLKGVDSTLKIQPAELGDSAVYLCASSLDGAGDHEQFFGPGTRLTVL.

This clone showed up many times. The chain combines TRBV30 with TRBJ2-3, with D possibly matching TRBD2 (6 bases). The CDR3 is 14 residues long. The V end was cut by 2 bases, the J end by 1 base, with 10 bases between. The germline V gene has CDR1 GTSNPN and CDR2 SVGIG (reference sequence). The CDR3 bases are TGTGCCTGGAGTAGAGCTAGCGGCACAGATACGCAGTATTTT. Translating gives CAWSRASGTDTQYF.

This chain joins TRBV7-2 and TRBJ1-4, with D possibly TRBD1 on 5 matching bases. Trimming removed 1 base at V and 3 bases at J, with 6 bases between. Germline lookup yields CDR1 SGHTA and CDR2 FQGNSA. The CDR3 contains 14 residues. The CDR3 sequence: CASSLVGANEKLFF. The DNA of the CDR3 is TGTGCCAGCAGCTTAGTAGGGGCTAATGAAAAACTGTTTTTT.

This clone has only a few counts. The chain carries TRBV7-9 and TRBJ1-6; no firm D call. CDR1 SEHNR and CDR2 FQNEAQ come from the germline V gene (reference sequence). V shed 5 bases and J shed 14 bases, with 13 bases lying between them. CDR3 length equals 12 residues. CDR3 protein: CASSPLGDSLHF. Written as DNA, the CDR3 is TGTGCCAGCAGCCCCCTCGGGGATTCCCTCCACTTT. The full variable domain, its missing parts supplied by reference TRBV7-9 and TRBJ1-6, is DTGVSQNPRHKITKRGQNVTFRCDPISEHNRLYWYRQTLGQGPEFLTYFQNEAQLEKSRLLSDRFSAERPKGSFSTLEIQRTEQGDSAMYLCASSPLGDSLHFGNGTRLTVT.

The chain is built from TRBV18 and TRBJ1-5; the D is unclear. The CDR3 covers 14 residues. Germline CDR1 reads KGHSH; CDR2 reads LQKENI. V was pared by 4 bases and J by 7 bases, with 14 bases between. The CDR3 DNA is TGTGCCAGCTCACGTCCGGGGAAGAACCAGCCCCAGCATTTT. Protein product: CASSRPGKNQPQHF.

This clone appeared once. The rearrangement uses TRBV6-2 or TRBV6-3 and TRBJ1-1; TRBD1 is a possible D gene (5 bases). V was pared by 2 bases and J by 5 bases, with 15 bases between. The CDR3 has 15 amino acids. Germline lookup yields CDR1 MNHEY and CDR2 SVGEGT. This CDR3 is CASSYPAGGGTEAFF. Written as DNA, the CDR3 is TGTGCCAGCAGTTACCCGGCGGGGGGAGGGACTGAAGCTTTCTTT.

The rearrangement links TRBV20-1 to TRBJ2-3; 11 bases align to TRBD2. The germline V gene has CDR1 DFQATT and CDR2 SNEGSKA (reference sequence). Trimming at V came to 3 bases and at J to 2 bases, leaving 7 bases not matched to a gene. The CDR3 spans 16 residues. The CDR3 region has the DNA TGCAGTGCTAGTAAACTAGCGGGGGCCACCACAGATACGCAGTATTTT. The encoded protein is CSASKLAGATTDTQYF.

The sample holds one count of this clone. This chain joins TRBV5-4 and TRBJ1-6, with D possibly being TRBD1 (5 bases). CDR3 length: 14 residues. Germline assignment: CDR1 SGHNT and CDR2 YYREEE (reference sequence). Trimming cost V 2 bases and J 7 bases, with 10 bases left between them. CDR3 in amino acids: CASSLGDRNSPLHF. The CDR3 DNA is TGTGCCAGCAGCTTAGGGGATAGGAATTCACCCCTCCACTTT.

The V and J genes are TRBV7-9 and TRBJ1-2; D not resolved. V was pared by 2 bases and J by 8 bases, with 12 bases between. The CDR3 covers 13 residues. The germline V gene has CDR1 SEHNR and CDR2 FQNEAQ (reference sequence). The CDR3 DNA reads as TGTGCCAGCAGCTTATTACCAGGCGACGGCTACACCTTC. This encodes CASSLLPGDGYTF.

The chain joins TRBV11-2 to TRBJ1-2; the match to TRBD1 covers 10 bases. In germline, CDR1 is SGHAT, CDR2 FQNNGV. The CDR3 runs 13 residues. V shed 3 bases, J shed 6 bases, and the junction held 1 base outside the gene matches. The CDR3 DNA reads TGTGCCAGCAGCTTGGACAGGGGGAATGGCTACACCTTC. It translates to CASSLDRGNGYTF.

The chain recombines TRBV18 with TRBJ2-7, with 9 bases identical to TRBD2. Trimming cost V 0 bases and J 0 bases; bases outside gene matches: 3. The CDR3 runs to 16 residues. Per the germline V gene, CDR1 is KGHSH and CDR2 is LQKENI. CDR3 DNA: TGTGCCAGCTCACCACCTAGCGGGGGCCCCTCCTACGAGCAGTACTTC. Translation: CASSPPSGGPSYEQYF.

V usage is TRBV21-1 and J usage is TRBJ2-5; TRBD2, as called in the table, went unchecked against the DNA. TRBV21-1 is termed a pseudogene. The CDR3 has 10 amino acids. CDR3 coding DNA: TGTGCCAGCACAGCGAAGACCCAGTACTTC. Its translation is CASTAKTQYF.

The chain links TRBV4-1 to TRBJ2-1; 8 positions agree with TRBD2. The CDR3 has 16 residues. In germline, CDR1 is MGHRA, CDR2 YSYEKL. After removal of 0 bases from V and 7 bases from J, the junction contained 8 bases not matched to a gene. DNA for the CDR3: TGCGCCAGCAGCCAAGATACGGGACCGGGGGGGAATGAGCAGTTCTTC. Residues: CASSQDTGPGGNEQFF.

This CDR3 reads CASSARQSGNSPLHF. The CDR3 region has the DNA TGCGCCAGCAGCGCCCGTCAGAGCGGTAATTCACCCCTCCACTTT. The chain carries TRBV5-1 and TRBJ1-6; D is undetermined. The CDR3 covers 15 residues. Germline V gives CDR1 SGHRS, CDR2 YFSETQ. The V end was cut by 4 bases, the J end by 6 bases, with 14 bases between.

This clone was picked up one time. V usage is TRBV19 and J usage is TRBJ2-1; D gene ambiguous. Trimming removed 3 bases from V and 6 bases from J, with 12 bases in between. Germline values: CDR1 LNHDA, CDR2 SQIVND (reference sequence). This CDR3 is 14 amino acids long. The CDR3 protein is CASSIDDTRNEQFF. DNA for the CDR3: TGTGCCAGTAGTATTGATGACACCCGCAATGAGCAGTTCTTC.

This sequence joins TRBV10-3 and TRBJ1-2, with 7 bases aligning to TRBD1. Germline V lookup: CDR1 ENHRY, CDR2 SYGVKD. The CDR3 extends over 13 amino acids. The V segment lost 6 bases and the J segment 4 bases; nucleotides outside the gene matches: 5. CDR3 DNA: TGTGCCATCAGCCTAGACAGGGTCTATGGCTACACCTTC. Translating it yields CAISLDRVYGYTF.

The rearrangement uses TRBV5-1 and TRBJ1-2; D is uncertain. Deletions cut 0 bases from V and 7 bases from J, with 10 bases between. CDR1 SGHRS and CDR2 YFSETQ come from the germline V gene. The CDR3 has 13 amino acids. CDR3 region: CASSLVEGGGYTF. The DNA for the CDR3 is TGCGCCAGCAGCTTGGTTGAGGGCGGTGGCTACACCTTC.

The chain is built from TRBV24-1 and TRBJ2-3; 7 nucleotides line up with TRBD2. This CDR3 contains 14 residues. V was clipped by 9 bases and J by 1 base; unmatched bases: 6. The germline V gene encodes CDR1 KGHDR and CDR2 SFDVKD. CDR3 nucleotides: TGTGCCACCGGGCCCCTAGCGGGCACAGATACGCAGTATTTT. Translation: CATGPLAGTDTQYF.

V usage is TRBV7-8 and J usage is TRBJ2-7; possible D gene TRBD2, 5 bases. CDR3 length equals 10 residues. Trimming took 6 bases from V and 6 from J, leaving 6 bases between them. Per the germline V gene, CDR1 is SGHVS and CDR2 is FQNEAQ. The CDR3 is CASSGGEQYF. In nucleotides, the CDR3 is TGTGCCAGCAGTGGAGGCGAGCAGTACTTC.